The 10 T cell receptor beta chains below come from one sample, sequenced in a study of blood T cell repertoires in COVID-19. TCRdb keeps only in-frame clones here, not all; method: immunoSEQ multiplex PCR. The sample yields approximately 210,000 clones, approximately 82% seen once. Sequencing was carried out using peripheral blood. Source of these receptors: a woman in her forties with acute or convalescent COVID-19.

This chain uses TRBV7-2 with TRBJ2-7, with 10 bases that match TRBD2. Trimming took 6 bases from V and 0 from J; bases not matched to a gene: 2. Per germline, CDR1 SGHTA and CDR2 FQGNSA. This CDR3 contains 14 residues. The CDR3 here is CASRTSGVSYEQYF. Written as DNA, the CDR3 is TGTGCCAGCAGAACTAGCGGGGTCTCCTACGAGCAGTACTTC.

Details on this clone: Relative to the germline gene, one junction end is altered; a read error may explain this. The CDR3 DNA reads as TGTGCCAGCAGCCAAGAGCTAGGACAGGGGATCAACTTC. This gives the protein CASSQELGQGINF. The chain is built from TRBV14 and TRBJ2-5; 9 nucleotides match TRBD1. This CDR3 is built from 13 residues. CDR1 is SGHDN and CDR2 is FVKESK in the germline V gene.

The gene calls are TRBV6-5 and TRBJ2-3; the match to TRBD2 covers 13 bases. Trimming at V came to 6 bases and at J to 10 bases, leaving 7 bases not matched to a gene. Germline loops: CDR1 MNHEY, CDR2 SVGAGI. The CDR3 loop spans 14 amino acids. As DNA, the CDR3 is TGTGCCAGCAGCCAGGGACTAGCGGGGAGGTCGCAGTATTTT. Protein product: CASSQGLAGRSQYF.

The rearrangement links TRBV7-9 to TRBJ1-2, with D tentatively TRBD1 (6 bases). Germline V gene sequence: CDR1 SEHNR, CDR2 FQNEAQ (reference sequence). The germline V and J ends were trimmed by 2 bases and 8 bases, with 9 bases remaining between them. The CDR3 sequence is 12 residues long. DNA for the CDR3: TGTGCCAGCAGCTTAAGACAGGACGGCTACACCTTC. As protein: CASSLRQDGYTF.

Remarks on this clone: Within the sample, other DNA sequences also encode this same CDR3. The J gene is TRBJ2-3, the V gene TRBV5-1; D is unresolved. The CDR3 totals 12 residues. V was shortened by 1 base and J by 3 bases, with 3 bases between the two germline ends. Germline CDR1 SGHRS, CDR2 YFSETQ. The CDR3 nucleotides read TGCGCCAGCAGCTTGACTACAGATACGCAGTATTTT. Encoded protein: CASSLTTDTQYF.

The chain has TRBV27 and TRBJ1-1, with a tentative D call TRBD1 (5 bases). CDR1 is MNHEY and CDR2 is SMNVEV in the germline V gene (reference sequence). The CDR3 runs to 15 residues. V gave up 1 base and J gave up 5 bases, with 14 bases separating them. CDR3 sequence (DNA): TGTGCCAGCAGTTTATGGTCCCCGGGGGAAACTGAAGCTTTCTTT. Encoded protein: CASSLWSPGETEAFF.

V usage is TRBV7-6 and J usage is TRBJ2-1; 7 bases agree with TRBD1. Germline V lookup: CDR1 SGHVS, CDR2 FNYEAQ. CDR3 length equals 16 residues. The J segment lost 5 bases and the V segment lost 0 bases, leaving 7 bases of the junction unmatched. The CDR3 DNA is TGTGCCAGCAGCTTAGCAACGGGACAGCCTGACAATGAGCAGTTCTTC. Its protein is CASSLATGQPDNEQFF.

The rearrangement joins TRBV7-2 to TRBJ2-1, with 9 bases fitting TRBD2. V lost 2 bases and J lost 7; bases outside the gene matches: 6. The CDR3 is made up of 15 amino acids. Germline V CDR1 and CDR2: SGHTA, FQGNSA. CDR3 DNA sequence: TGTGCCAGCAGCTTACGCGGGGGGGCATGGAATGAGCAGTTCTTC. Translated, it gives CASSLRGGAWNEQFF.

The chain is built from TRBV5-1 and TRBJ2-2; no firm D call. This CDR3 comprises 17 residues. Germline CDR1 and CDR2: SGHRS and YFSETQ. Between the trimmed V and J ends, which lost 2 bases and 1 base, there was a span of 15 bases. The CDR3 sequence: CASSFKYDTLNTGELFF. The CDR3 DNA sequence: TGCGCCAGCAGCTTCAAGTATGACACCCTGAACACCGGGGAGCTGTTTTTT.

This chain uses TRBV27 with TRBJ1-3, with a tentative D call TRBD1 (6 bases). Trimming took off 0 bases at V and 3 bases at J, with 15 bases between the two ends. CDR1 is MNHEY and CDR2 is SMNVEV in the germline V gene (reference sequence). CDR3 length equals 17 residues. The CDR3 nucleotides read TGTGCCAGCAGTTTATCCGTCCCCCCAGGGGTTGGAAACACCATATATTTT. Its protein product is CASSLSVPPGVGNTIYF.